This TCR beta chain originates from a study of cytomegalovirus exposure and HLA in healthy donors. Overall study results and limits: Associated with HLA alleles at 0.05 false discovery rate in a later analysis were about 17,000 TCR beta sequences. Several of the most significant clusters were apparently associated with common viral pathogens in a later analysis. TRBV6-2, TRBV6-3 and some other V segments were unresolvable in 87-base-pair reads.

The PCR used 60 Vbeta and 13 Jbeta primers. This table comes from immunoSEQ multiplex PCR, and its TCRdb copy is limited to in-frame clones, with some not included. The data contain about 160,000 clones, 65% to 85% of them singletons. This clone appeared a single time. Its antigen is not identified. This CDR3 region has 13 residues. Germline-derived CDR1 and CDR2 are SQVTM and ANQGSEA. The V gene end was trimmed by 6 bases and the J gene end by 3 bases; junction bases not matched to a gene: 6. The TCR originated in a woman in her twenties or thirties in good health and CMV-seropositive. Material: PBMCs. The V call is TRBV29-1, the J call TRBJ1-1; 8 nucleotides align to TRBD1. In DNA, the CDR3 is TGCAGCGTCGGACAGGGCGAGGACACTGAAGCTTTCTTT. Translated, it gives CSVGQGEDTEAFF.